This T cell receptor (beta chain) was captured in a study of blood T cell repertoires in COVID-19. Overall study: COVID-19 samples from acute and convalescent phases originated in the United States, Italy and Spain.

Assay used: immunoSEQ multiplex PCR; TCRdb lists only in-frame clones, some missing. The profile shows around 250,000 clones, about 84% of them singletons. The CDR3 contains 13 residues. V shed 6 bases and J 10 bases; nucleotides not matched to a gene: 11. V is TRBV12-3 or TRBV12-4 and J is TRBJ1-2; 7 bases are shared with TRBD1. The TCR comes from a woman over 75 with COVID-19, enrolled during active disease. Sample: peripheral blood. Here the CDR3 DNA reads TGTGCCAGCAGCCTCGACAGGGCGGGTGCCTACACCTTC. It is translated as CASSLDRAGAYTF.